Shown below are 16 T cell receptor beta chains from a single sample sequenced in a study of blood T cell repertoires in COVID-19. Clones were read by immunoSEQ multiplex PCR, and TCRdb kept only the in-frame ones, dropping some. The sample lists 200,000 to 300,000 clones; around 86% were seen once. Specimen: peripheral blood. These receptors were taken from a woman aged 60-70 years with COVID-19, enrolled during active disease.

J is TRBJ1-5 and V is TRBV9, with D perhaps matching TRBD1 (6 bases). This CDR3 is built from 14 residues. The germline CDR1 and CDR2 sequences are SGDLS and YYNGEE. The V and J ends lost 7 bases and 2 bases respectively, with 13 bases between them. The CDR3 loop reads CASSQGHGNQPQHF. Written as DNA, the CDR3 is TGTGCCAGCTCCCAGGGGCACGGCAATCAGCCCCAGCATTTT.

Concerning this clone itself: The same CDR3 can be traced to other DNA sequences in this sample. The genes are TRBV6-6 and TRBJ1-1; TRBD1 aligns across 7 bases. Germline values: CDR1 MNHNY, CDR2 SVGAGI (reference sequence). CDR3 size: 14 residues. Trimming took 5 bases from V and 0 from J; bases not matched to a gene: 3. The CDR3 loop reads CASSRDRVNTEAFF. CDR3 sequence (DNA): TGTGCCAGCAGTCGAGACAGGGTGAACACTGAAGCTTTCTTT.

This chain joins TRBV5-6 and TRBJ2-2; D possibly corresponds to TRBD2 (6 bases). The CDR3 runs 16 residues. The germline V and J ends were trimmed by 1 base and 1 base, with 11 bases remaining between them. Germline V lookup: CDR1 SGHDT, CDR2 YYEEEE. CDR3 loop: CASSLLAAKNTGELFF. DNA for the CDR3: TGTGCCAGCAGCTTGTTAGCGGCTAAGAACACCGGGGAGCTGTTTTTT.

V gene TRBV24-1 combines with J gene TRBJ1-5; TRBD1 is a possible D gene (6 bases). V was trimmed by 5 bases and J by 6 bases, leaving 10 bases between them. Germline-derived CDR1 and CDR2 are KGHDR and SFDVKD. The CDR3 runs to 13 residues. CDR3 DNA: TGTGCCACCAGTGTAGGGGGGGCTCAGCCCCAGCATTTT. Its protein product is CATSVGGAQPQHF.

The genes are TRBV5-1 and TRBJ2-5; maybe TRBD2 (5 bases). Trimming pared 0 bases from V and 1 base from J, leaving 13 bases between. This CDR3 is built from 16 residues. Looked up from germline, CDR1 is SGHRS and CDR2 is YFSETQ. The CDR3 region has the DNA TGCGCCAGCAGCTTGGGGCGGGTGATGTCCCAAGAGACCCAGTACTTC. This codes for CASSLGRVMSQETQYF. The whole variable domain, filled in from reference TRBV5-1 and TRBJ2-5, reads KAGVTQTPRYLIKTRGQQVTLSCSPISGHRSVSWYQQTPGQGLQFLFEYFSETQRNKGNFPGRFSGRQFSNSRSEMNVSTLELGDSALYLCASSLGRVMSQETQYFGPGTRLLVL.

The genes are TRBV7-6 and TRBJ2-5, with D tentatively TRBD2 (5 bases). Trimming removed 5 bases at V and 5 bases at J, with 12 bases between. CDR1 is SGHVS, CDR2 FNYEAQ, per germline. The length of the CDR3 is 13 residues. The CDR3 nucleotides read TGTGCCAGCAGCCCGGGGAGTTGGGAGACCCAGTACTTC. Protein product: CASSPGSWETQYF.

V gene TRBV29-1 combines with J gene TRBJ2-1; TRBD2 matches at 13 bases. The junction had 11 bases not matched to a gene; V was cut back by 6 bases and J by 9 bases. Germline values: CDR1 SQVTM, CDR2 ANQGSEA. The CDR3 spans 15 residues. The CDR3 region is CSVPGLAGLTAEQFF. For the CDR3, the DNA is TGCAGCGTACCGGGACTAGCGGGATTGACGGCTGAGCAGTTCTTC.

V is TRBV28 and J is TRBJ2-5, with D possibly TRBD2 on 5 matching bases. CDR3 length equals 15 residues. Trimming stripped 6 bases from V and 5 bases from J, with 19 bases between. Looked up from germline, CDR1 is MDHEN and CDR2 is SYDVKM. The CDR3: CASSPTRRNKETQYF. CDR3 DNA sequence: TGTGCCAGCAGCCCAACTAGGAGAAACAAGGAGACCCAGTACTTC.

This clone was observed a few times. The chain recombines TRBV5-4 with TRBJ1-1, with TRBD1 matching 7 bases. The CDR3 totals 14 residues. The J segment lost 1 base and the V segment lost 4 bases, leaving 4 bases of the junction unmatched. Germline V CDR1 and CDR2: SGHNT, YYREEE (reference sequence). The CDR3 loop is CASSPRTGNTEAFF. The CDR3 DNA reads as TGTGCCAGCAGCCCACGGACAGGGAACACTGAAGCTTTCTTT.

V gene TRBV30 combines with J gene TRBJ2-6; D might be TRBD2 (5 bases). The CDR3 is 17 amino acids. V was trimmed by 3 bases and J by 4 bases, leaving 19 bases between them. In germline, CDR1 is GTSNPN, CDR2 SVGIG (reference sequence). This CDR3 is CAWSPPGSRRGANVLTF. CDR3 DNA sequence: TGTGCCTGGAGCCCCCCGGGTTCCCGGAGGGGGGCCAACGTCCTGACTTTC. The complete variable domain, with remaining parts taken from reference TRBV30 and TRBJ2-6, reads SQTIHQWPATLVQPVGSPLSLECTVEGTSNPNLYWYRQAAGRGLQLLFYSVGIGQISSEVPQNLSASRPQDRQFILSSKKLLLSDSGFYLCAWSPPGSRRGANVLTFGAGSRLTVL.

V and J are TRBV30 and TRBJ1-1, with 9 bases fitting TRBD1. The CDR3 covers 13 residues. The J segment lost 4 bases and the V segment lost 3 bases, leaving 3 bases of the junction unmatched. Germline-derived CDR1 and CDR2 are GTSNPN and SVGIG (reference sequence). CDR3 in amino acids: CAWRETGGTEAFF. As DNA, the CDR3 is TGTGCCTGGAGAGAGACAGGGGGCACTGAAGCTTTCTTT.

This sequence joins TRBV2 and TRBJ2-1, with 7 bases lining up with TRBD1. CDR1 and CDR2 from the germline V gene are SNHLY and FYNNEI. J gave up 4 bases and V 7 bases, and 10 bases lay outside the gene matches. The CDR3 totals 15 residues. DNA of the CDR3: TGTGCCAGCAACCGACGGACAGGTCGATACAATGAGCAGTTCTTC. Its protein is CASNRRTGRYNEQFF.

The chain is built from TRBV5-6 and TRBJ1-2; the match to TRBD1 covers 9 bases. CDR1 and CDR2 (germline): SGHDT, YYEEEE. The CDR3 spans 17 residues. Trimming at V came to 5 bases and at J to 8 bases, leaving 19 bases not matched to a gene. This CDR3 is CASRRDREELTIGGYTF. The CDR3 DNA reads TGTGCCAGCAGACGGGACAGGGAGGAACTAACCATTGGGGGCTACACCTTC.

This chain links TRBV19 with TRBJ1-5, with D maybe TRBD1 (5 bases). V was clipped by 3 bases and J by 6 bases, with 9 bases between them. Germline V CDR1 and CDR2: LNHDA, SQIVND (reference sequence). This CDR3 is built from 13 residues. The CDR3 loop reads CASSIRVSQPQHF. The CDR3 DNA reads TGTGCCAGTAGTATCAGGGTTTCTCAGCCCCAGCATTTT. Full variable domain (remainder filled in from reference TRBV19 and TRBJ1-5): DGGITQSPKYLFRKEGQNVTLSCEQNLNHDAMYWYRQDPGQGLRLIYYSQIVNDFQKGDIAEGYSVSREKKESFPLTVTSAQKNPTAFYLCASSIRVSQPQHFGDGTRLSIL.

The chain is built from TRBV12-1 and TRBJ2-7; TRBD1, the D gene given by the table, was not confirmed from the DNA. TRBV12-1 constitutes a pseudogene. The CDR3 consists of 18 residues. The CDR3 DNA follows: TGTGCCAGCAGCTGCCCCCCTGACAGGACAGGGCCTCCCTACGAGCAGTACTTC. This codes for CASSCPPDRTGPPYEQYF.

The rearrangement links TRBV19 to TRBJ2-2, with D maybe TRBD1 (5 bases). The length of the CDR3 is 13 residues. In germline, CDR1 is LNHDA, CDR2 SQIVND (reference sequence). Trimming took off 6 bases at V and 6 bases at J, with 11 bases between the two ends. The CDR3 loop reads CASSVGLPGELFF. The CDR3 nucleotides read TGTGCCAGTAGCGTGGGGCTGCCCGGGGAGCTGTTTTTT. Full variable domain (outside the CDR3, taken from reference TRBV19 and TRBJ2-2): DGGITQSPKYLFRKEGQNVTLSCEQNLNHDAMYWYRQDPGQGLRLIYYSQIVNDFQKGDIAEGYSVSREKKESFPLTVTSAQKNPTAFYLCASSVGLPGELFFGEGSRLTVL.